This TCR beta chain was identified during a study of cytomegalovirus exposure and HLA in healthy donors. For the study at large: There were fewer than 130 million unique TCR beta sequences, drawn from roughly 200 million T cells, in an earlier analysis.

Amplification used 60 Vbeta primers and 13 Jbeta primers. Produced via immunoSEQ multiplex PCR; TCRdb's table is partial and in-frame only. The sample contains fewer than 250,000 clones, around 81% of which appear only once. In its sample, this clone was seen a few times. Its antigen is still unknown. Whole-study results and caveats: Roughly uniform sequencing depth across donors was assumed, possibly incorrectly. Most subjects had HLA-A and HLA-B alleles reportedly predicted accurately by TCR beta sequences.

V was cut by 1 base and J by 5 bases, with 7 bases left in between. The CDR3 consists of 14 residues. The germline V gene encodes CDR1 SGHNT and CDR2 YYREEE (reference sequence). The chain employs TRBV5-4 and TRBJ1-6; D gene unclear. The TCR originated in a man younger than 35 in good health and CMV-seronegative. The sample was PBMCs. In nucleotides, the CDR3 is TGTGCCAGCAGCTTGTATCAGAATAATTCACCCCTCCACTTT. Its translation is CASSLYQNNSPLHF.